These T cell receptor beta chains were read from a single sample in a study of cytomegalovirus exposure and HLA in healthy donors. The repertoire was sequenced with immunoSEQ multiplex PCR; TCRdb's copy has only in-frame clones and lacks some. The table has 150,000 to 180,000 clones, 75% to 85% seen once. The material sequenced was PBMCs. All receptors derive from a woman aged 40-49 years in good health and CMV-seropositive. The CDR3 runs from the conserved cysteine through the conserved F or W.

J gene: TRBJ2-1; V gene: TRBV19; CDR3 protein: CASSIRAGAKGNEQFF
J gene: TRBJ1-2; V gene: TRBV28; CDR3 protein: CASSLTGLDGYTF
J gene: TRBJ1-1; V gene: TRBV7-9; CDR3 protein: CASSLGVGTEAFF
J gene: TRBJ1-3; V gene: TRBV9; CDR3 protein: CASSNLGPGGGNTIYF
J gene: TRBJ2-5; V gene: TRBV29-1; CDR3 protein: CSVPLAQGETQYF
J gene: TRBJ2-4; V gene: TRBV10-3; CDR3 protein: CATCRDRSDIQYF
J gene: TRBJ2-1; V gene: TRBV21-1; CDR3 protein: CAPPTSINEQFF
J gene: TRBJ1-5; V gene: TRBV29-1; CDR3 protein: CSVEVTVNQPQHF
J gene: TRBJ1-1; V gene: TRBV19; CDR3 protein: CASSVHREGTEAFF
J gene: TRBJ2-1; V gene: TRBV4-2; CDR3 protein: CASSLGANEQFF
J gene: TRBJ1-4; V gene: TRBV13; CDR3 protein: CASSYRPDGAGGEKLFF
J gene: TRBJ2-3; V gene: TRBV6-1; CDR3 protein: CASSGVLVGASTDTQYF
J gene: TRBJ1-1; V gene: TRBV5-4; CDR3 protein: CASSLDRETEAFF
J gene: TRBJ2-7; V gene: TRBV29-1; CDR3 protein: CSVVLGTYEQYF
J gene: TRBJ2-5; V gene: TRBV7-2; CDR3 protein: CASSLRWDRGQETQYF
J gene: TRBJ1-1; V gene: TRBV4-1; CDR3 protein: CASSQVWTMNTEAFF
J gene: TRBJ2-3; V gene: TRBV11-2; CDR3 protein: CASSLEMVAGFTDTQYF
J gene: TRBJ2-7; V gene: TRBV29-1; CDR3 protein: CSVTRTGDGEQYF
J gene: TRBJ1-2; V gene: TRBV27; CDR3 protein: CASSLSLGGNYGYTF
J gene: TRBJ1-3; V gene: TRBV18; CDR3 protein: CASSLDRSSGNTIYF
J gene: TRBJ2-2; V gene: TRBV19; CDR3 protein: CASSMFVSTGELFF
J gene: TRBJ2-5; V gene: TRBV6-5; CDR3 protein: CASTAGLAIRETQYF
J gene: TRBJ2-2; V gene: TRBV27; CDR3 protein: CASSLRTSGKWAGELFF
J gene: TRBJ1-1; V gene: TRBV11-3; CDR3 protein: CASSLVHMNTEAFF
J gene: TRBJ2-6; V gene: TRBV5-6; CDR3 protein: CASSSGSGANVLTF
J gene: TRBJ2-7; V gene: TRBV28; CDR3 protein: CASSLGQGRYEQYF
J gene: TRBJ2-5; V gene: TRBV19; CDR3 protein: CASSIGSGVQAQETQYF
J gene: TRBJ1-2; V gene: TRBV6-1; CDR3 protein: CASRNSGTGNYGYTF
J gene: TRBJ2-7; V gene: TRBV5-4; CDR3 protein: CASSLGLGSGRATEQYF
J gene: TRBJ2-1; V gene: TRBV7-2; CDR3 protein: CASSLDSSGRREQFF
J gene: TRBJ1-5; V gene: TRBV19; CDR3 protein: CASSIGDRAVEPQHF
J gene: TRBJ2-1; V gene: TRBV18; CDR3 protein: CASSDRSSYNEQFF
J gene: TRBJ2-1; V gene: TRBV11-3; CDR3 protein: CASSLGAWDNEQFF
J gene: TRBJ1-4; V gene: TRBV5-6; CDR3 protein: CASSPPGTVEKLFF
J gene: TRBJ2-5; V gene: TRBV5-1; CDR3 protein: CASSLARQPRAQETQYF
J gene: TRBJ1-5; V gene: TRBV6-5; CDR3 protein: CASSKRDSPYQPQHF
J gene: TRBJ2-5; V gene: TRBV19; CDR3 protein: CASSEQGSYQETQYF
J gene: TRBJ1-4; V gene: TRBV6-1; CDR3 protein: CASTYGTGPGEKLFF
J gene: TRBJ1-1; V gene: TRBV5-1; CDR3 protein: CASSPSLLQGETEAFF
J gene: TRBJ2-2; V gene: TRBV9; CDR3 protein: CASSVTGVYTGELFF
J gene: TRBJ2-7; V gene: TRBV2; CDR3 protein: CASKTDSYEQYF
J gene: TRBJ2-7; V gene: TRBV7-9; CDR3 protein: CASSLASWDEQYF
J gene: TRBJ2-3; V gene: TRBV27; CDR3 protein: CASSLSPQRTDTQYF
J gene: TRBJ2-1; V gene: TRBV28; CDR3 protein: CASSSVSGQGRPNEQFF
J gene: TRBJ2-1; V gene: TRBV6-4; CDR3 protein: CASSDTRSHNEQFF
J gene: TRBJ1-1; V gene: TRBV7-3; CDR3 protein: CASSLTQGANTEAFF
J gene: TRBJ2-7; V gene: TRBV7-6; CDR3 protein: CASSAGSGVSEQYF
J gene: TRBJ1-3; V gene: TRBV5-4; CDR3 protein: CASSLSPGSSGNTIYF
J gene: TRBJ2-7; V gene: TRBV30; CDR3 protein: CAWSLSLGLGTYEQYF
J gene: TRBJ2-5; V gene: TRBV18; CDR3 protein: CASSLDLGQQETQYF
J gene: TRBJ1-2; V gene: TRBV5-4; CDR3 protein: CASSLNGEHGYTF
J gene: TRBJ1-1; V gene: TRBV11-3; CDR3 protein: CASSLGQTGGTEAFF
J gene: TRBJ2-5; V gene: TRBV6-5; CDR3 protein: CASGNGLAGTTQYF
J gene: TRBJ2-3; V gene: TRBV15; CDR3 protein: CATSRKKGLAGGDTQYF
J gene: TRBJ2-3; V gene: TRBV30; CDR3 protein: CAWGGLAGRTQYF
J gene: TRBJ2-1; V gene: TRBV2; CDR3 protein: CASIIAGNNEQFF
J gene: TRBJ1-5; V gene: TRBV6-7; CDR3 protein: CASSAGLGNQPQHF
J gene: TRBJ1-4; V gene: TRBV4-1; CDR3 protein: CASSQGNLGGEKLFF
J gene: TRBJ1-2; V gene: TRBV4-1; CDR3 protein: CASSHEDRGQGYTF